These 10 T cell receptor beta chains came from one sample sequenced in a study of blood T cells in healthy people across ages. Alongside a J-beta primer mix, a sample-barcoded 5' primer served in a second PCR lasting roughly 6 to 11 cycles. TCRdb processed the 5' RACE reads anew with MiXCR; each CDR3 protein has one entry. The sample consists of 850,000 to 1,000,000 distinct CDR3 sequences, roughly 50% of them appearing once. The sequenced material came from blood. These TCRs come from a man under 40 in good health.

The chain joins TRBV28 to TRBJ2-3; D might be TRBD1 (5 bases). With 5 bases removed from V and 3 bases from J, the gap between germline ends came to 27 bases. The CDR3 spans 19 residues. CDR1 and CDR2 from the germline V gene are MDHEN and SYDVKM. CDR3 amino acids: CASSPPVEVVAGITDTQYF. The CDR3, as DNA: TGTGCCAGCAGTCCGCCTGTAGAAGTAGTGGCAGGGATTACAGATACGCAGTATTTT.

The V call is TRBV7-8, the J call TRBJ2-7; a weak D match, TRBD1 (5 bases). Germline CDR1 reads SGHVS; CDR2 reads FQNEAQ. V lost 2 bases to trimming and J lost 0 bases, with 8 bases between them. CDR3 size: 14 residues. The CDR3 spells CASSLQQVSYEQYF. CDR3 in DNA: TGTGCCAGCAGCTTACAACAGGTCTCCTACGAGCAGTACTTC.

V gene TRBV18 combines with J gene TRBJ2-2; possibly TRBD1 for D (6 bases). In germline, CDR1 is KGHSH, CDR2 LQKENI. V lost 2 bases and J 1 base, leaving 14 bases between the germline ends. The CDR3 contains 17 residues. DNA of the CDR3: TGTGCCAGCTCACCAACAGGACAGACAAAGAACACCGGGGAGCTGTTTTTT. It yields the protein CASSPTGQTKNTGELFF.

This clonotype was observed a handful of times. The genes are TRBV20-1 and TRBJ2-1; D is ambiguous. The length of the CDR3 is 16 residues. Germline V gives CDR1 DFQATT, CDR2 SNEGSKA (reference sequence). Trimming took 0 bases from V and 5 from J, leaving 17 bases between them. CDR3 region: CSARDSLGLAHNEQFF. The CDR3 DNA reads TGCAGTGCTAGAGACTCTTTGGGGTTGGCTCACAATGAGCAGTTCTTC.

This chain links TRBV4-2 with TRBJ1-4; possible D gene TRBD1, 6 bases. Germline V gives CDR1 LGHNA, CDR2 YNFKEQ. This CDR3 region has 18 residues. V shed 3 bases and J shed 8 bases, with 25 bases lying between them. CDR3 sequence (DNA): TGTGCCAGCAGCCAGCAAGCAGGGGCGGGAGGACGGGAAGAAAAACTGTTTTTT. Translation: CASSQQAGAGGREEKLFF.

V is TRBV5-1 and J is TRBJ2-3; 7 positions agree with TRBD1. J lost 6 bases, V lost 4 bases, and 8 bases had no gene match. The CDR3 runs to 14 residues. Looked up from germline, CDR1 is SGHRS and CDR2 is YFSETQ. The CDR3 DNA reads TGCGCCAGCAGCGCATCAACAGGGGCTGATACGCAGTATTTT. Its protein product is CASSASTGADTQYF.

CDR3 bases: TGCAGTGCTCCTCCCCGGGGGGGAAAGAACAATGAGCAGTTCTTC. This encodes CSAPPRGGKNNEQFF. This sequence joins TRBV20-1 and TRBJ2-1; 8 nucleotides match TRBD2. CDR3 length equals 15 residues. The junction had 11 bases not matched to a gene; V was cut back by 5 bases and J by 5 bases. CDR1 and CDR2 from the germline V gene are DFQATT and SNEGSKA (reference sequence).

The chain has TRBV9 and TRBJ2-3; D possibly corresponds to TRBD2 (5 bases). This CDR3 has 11 residues. Germline CDR1 reads SGDLS; CDR2 reads YYNGEE. V gave up 9 bases and J gave up 4 bases, with 9 bases separating them. The CDR3 reads CATGVSDTQYF. The CDR3, as DNA: TGTGCCACCGGGGTATCAGATACGCAGTATTTT.

The gene calls are TRBV27 and TRBJ2-2; TRBD2 aligns across 9 bases. V lost 6 bases and J lost 11; bases outside the gene matches: 13. CDR1 is MNHEY and CDR2 is SMNVEV in the germline V gene (reference sequence). This CDR3 spans 15 amino acids. CDR3 DNA: TGTGCCAGCAGCTTTGGGGCTAGCGGGATGCGTGAGCTGTTTTTT. This sequence encodes CASSFGASGMRELFF.

The CDR3 is CASRLGGGARAGELFF. As DNA, the CDR3 is TGTGCCAGCAGACTCGGTGGGGGGGCTCGAGCCGGGGAGCTGTTTTTT. The V call is TRBV28, the J call TRBJ2-2, with D tentatively TRBD2 (7 bases). Deletions cut 6 bases from V and 6 bases from J, with 20 bases between. Per the germline V gene, CDR1 is MDHEN and CDR2 is SYDVKM. There are 16 residues in the CDR3.